A single sample gave rise to the 10 T cell receptor beta chains below, sequenced in a study of cytomegalovirus exposure and HLA in healthy donors (dated by TCRdb to 2016 to 2017). To prepare the library, the immunoSEQ multiplex PCR assay was applied. A mixture of 60 forward primers for TCR Vbeta segments and 13 reverse primers for TCR Jbeta segments was used in the multiplex PCR. What TCRdb holds here is the immuneACCESS table cut down to in-frame rearrangements. Part of the clones is not present; checked against another copy, under half of the missing clones reflect an unresolved V gene, and the others are unexplained. Within this sample are 65,000 to 80,000 clones, with 70% to 80% of them counted one time only. About 9% of the sample lies in the top ten. Input material: PBMCs. Receptor source: a man aged 40-49 years in good health and CMV-seropositive.

The genes are TRBV9 and TRBJ2-7, with D unresolved. The ends were cut back, 0 bases at V and 2 bases at J, with 12 bases in the middle. The CDR3 extends over 15 amino acids. Germline V gene sequence: CDR1 SGDLS, CDR2 YYNGEE. In DNA, the CDR3 is TGTGCCAGCAGCGTAGGTGCTCAACACCCCTACGAGCAGTACTTC. Residues: CASSVGAQHPYEQYF.

The chain couples TRBV2 to TRBJ1-5, with D maybe TRBD1 (6 bases). The CDR3 totals 16 residues. Germline V lookup: CDR1 SNHLY, CDR2 FYNNEI. V was shortened by 3 bases and J by 3 bases, with 15 bases between the two germline ends. CDR3 residues: CASSDLRSGVNQPQHF. In DNA, the CDR3 is TGTGCCAGCAGTGATCTGAGGTCAGGGGTCAATCAGCCCCAGCATTTT.

The rearrangement uses TRBV19 and TRBJ2-1, with a possible D match to TRBD1 (5 bases). From germline, CDR1 is LNHDA and CDR2 SQIVND (reference sequence). This CDR3 region has 13 residues. Trimming left V 7 bases short and J 8 bases short, with 15 bases between. The CDR3 reads CASTIQAGDEQFF. The CDR3, as DNA: TGTGCCAGTACGATACAGGCAGGCGATGAGCAGTTCTTC.

The chain uses TRBV20-1 and TRBJ2-7; no clear D gene. The germline V gene has CDR1 DFQATT and CDR2 SNEGSKA (reference sequence). The V gene lost 2 bases and the J gene lost 2 bases, with 4 bases spanning the gap. This CDR3 is built from 11 residues. CDR3 sequence: CSARQAYEQYF. CDR3 nucleotides: TGCAGTGCTAGACAGGCCTACGAGCAGTACTTC.

The CDR3 sequence: CASSLYRRGGAEAFF. CDR3 sequence (DNA): TGTGCCAGCAGTTTATATCGCAGGGGAGGGGCTGAAGCTTTCTTT. This sequence joins TRBV28 and TRBJ1-1; D might be TRBD1 (6 bases). V lost 1 base to trimming and J lost 6 bases, with 15 bases between them. CDR1 is MDHEN, CDR2 SYDVKM, per germline. The CDR3 has 15 amino acids.

The rearrangement uses TRBV6-6 and TRBJ2-5; D is perhaps TRBD1 (5 bases). Trimming cost V 0 bases and J 14 bases, with 16 bases left between them. Germline V lookup: CDR1 MNHNY, CDR2 SVGAGI (reference sequence). The CDR3 length is 13 residues. CDR3 in DNA: TGTGCCAGCAGTTACTCGAATCGGCAGGGCCCCTACTTC. Translating it yields CASSYSNRQGPYF.

The chain carries TRBV28 and TRBJ1-1; possibly TRBD1 for D (6 bases). Germline V lookup: CDR1 MDHEN, CDR2 SYDVKM. CDR3 size: 15 residues. Between the trimmed V and J ends, which lost 6 bases and 7 bases, there was a span of 21 bases. The CDR3 protein is CASSLGGGPRGEAFF. In nucleotides, the CDR3 is TGTGCCAGCAGCCTAGGGGGGGGACCCCGCGGTGAAGCTTTCTTT.

This clone occurred a few times. The genes are TRBV7-2 and TRBJ2-7; TRBD2 matches 10 bases. The CDR3 extends over 15 amino acids. CDR1 is SGHTA, CDR2 FQGNSA, per germline. The ends lost 3 bases at V and 2 bases at J; junction bases unmatched: 4. The CDR3, as DNA: TGTGCCAGCAGCTTTTACGGACTAGCGGCCTACGAGCAGTACTTC. Translation gives CASSFYGLAAYEQYF.

This clone has a handful of counts. The CDR3 sequence is CASSRPGTSGPGGAKETQYF. DNA of the CDR3: TGCGCCAGCAGCCGACCCGGGACTAGCGGGCCCGGAGGGGCTAAAGAGACCCAGTACTTC. The V and J genes are TRBV5-1 and TRBJ2-5; 12 nucleotides agree with TRBD2. Losses at the gene ends were 4 bases for V and 3 bases for J; bases not matched to a gene: 19. The germline V gene has CDR1 SGHRS and CDR2 YFSETQ. CDR3 size: 20 residues.

The chain has TRBV19 and TRBJ2-6; no firm D call. The CDR3 extends over 15 amino acids. CDR1 is LNHDA and CDR2 is SQIVND in the germline V gene (reference sequence). V lost 3 bases, J lost 1 base, and 7 bases lay in between. CDR3 in DNA: TGTGCCAGTAGTATGGCAGGTTCTGGGGCCAACGTCCTGACTTTC. It specifies CASSMAGSGANVLTF.